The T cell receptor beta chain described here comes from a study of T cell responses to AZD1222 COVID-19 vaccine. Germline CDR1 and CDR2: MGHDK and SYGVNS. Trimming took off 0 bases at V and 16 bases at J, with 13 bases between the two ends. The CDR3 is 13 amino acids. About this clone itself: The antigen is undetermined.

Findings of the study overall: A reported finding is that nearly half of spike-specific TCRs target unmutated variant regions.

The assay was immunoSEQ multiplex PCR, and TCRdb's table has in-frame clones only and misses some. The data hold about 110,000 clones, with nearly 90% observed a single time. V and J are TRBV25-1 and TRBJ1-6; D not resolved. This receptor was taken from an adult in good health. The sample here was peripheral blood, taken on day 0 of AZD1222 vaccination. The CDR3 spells CASSEYARPSLHF. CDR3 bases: TGTGCCAGCAGTGAATACGCCCGGCCAAGTCTCCACTTT.